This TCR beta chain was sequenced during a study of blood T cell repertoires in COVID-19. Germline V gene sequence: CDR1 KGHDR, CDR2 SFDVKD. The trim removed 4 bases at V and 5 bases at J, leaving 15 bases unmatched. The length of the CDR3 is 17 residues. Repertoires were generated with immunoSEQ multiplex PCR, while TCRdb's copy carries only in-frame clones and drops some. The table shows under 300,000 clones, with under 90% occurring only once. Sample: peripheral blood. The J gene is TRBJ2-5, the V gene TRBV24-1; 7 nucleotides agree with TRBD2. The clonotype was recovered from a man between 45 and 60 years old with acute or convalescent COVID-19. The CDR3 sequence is CATSDNTGTNFRETQYF. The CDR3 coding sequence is TGTGCCACCAGTGACAATACCGGGACTAACTTCCGGGAGACCCAGTACTTC.